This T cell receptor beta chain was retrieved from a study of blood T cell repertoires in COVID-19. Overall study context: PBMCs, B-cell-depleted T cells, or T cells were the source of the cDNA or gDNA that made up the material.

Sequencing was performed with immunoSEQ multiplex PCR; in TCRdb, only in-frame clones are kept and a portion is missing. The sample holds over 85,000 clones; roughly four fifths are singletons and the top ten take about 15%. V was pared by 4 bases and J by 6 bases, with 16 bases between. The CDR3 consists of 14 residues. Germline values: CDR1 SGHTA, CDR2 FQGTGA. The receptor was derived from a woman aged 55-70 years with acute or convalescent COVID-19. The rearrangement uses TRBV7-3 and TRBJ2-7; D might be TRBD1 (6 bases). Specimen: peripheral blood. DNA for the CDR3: TGTGCCAGCAGCTCACAACAGGGCCCGGGCGAGCAGTACTTC. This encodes CASSSQQGPGEQYF.